Presented here are 21 T cell receptor beta chains from one specimen sequenced in a study of cytomegalovirus exposure and HLA in healthy donors. Researchers ran the PCR with 60 Vbeta and 13 Jbeta primers. Repertoires were generated with immunoSEQ multiplex PCR, while TCRdb's copy carries only in-frame clones and drops some. The sample includes 63,000 or so clones, roughly 77% of them seen just once. Sequenced sample: PBMCs. These receptors were collected from a woman younger than 45 in good health and CMV-seronegative.

The chain carries TRBV5-6 and TRBJ2-7, with 8 bases matching TRBD1. The length of the CDR3 is 13 residues. Trimming at V came to 2 bases and at J to 3 bases, leaving 1 base not matched to a gene. Germline V gene data show CDR1 as SGHDT and CDR2 as YYEEEE. CDR3 region: CASSFTGGYEQYF. The DNA for the CDR3 is TGTGCCAGCAGCTTCACAGGGGGCTACGAGCAGTACTTC.

The genes are TRBV7-9 and TRBJ2-2, with TRBD1 matching 7 bases. V shed 3 bases and J 5 bases; nucleotides not matched to a gene: 9. Germline CDR1 SEHNR, CDR2 FQNEAQ (reference sequence). CDR3 length: 16 amino acids. The CDR3 protein is CASSFRTGPGTGELFF. CDR3 in DNA: TGTGCCAGCAGCTTTCGGACAGGTCCGGGGACCGGGGAGCTGTTTTTT.

This chain links TRBV6-4 with TRBJ2-3; D may be TRBD2 (6 bases). The V end lost 6 bases, the J end lost 4 bases, and 17 bases lay between the germline ends. This CDR3 contains 15 residues. Germline CDR1 reads MRHNA; CDR2 reads SNTAGT. CDR3: CASSPGTGSSDTQYF. CDR3 DNA: TGTGCCAGCAGCCCCGGGACTGGGTCATCAGATACGCAGTATTTT.

The chain carries TRBV2 and TRBJ2-7, with D possibly being TRBD2 (6 bases). The CDR3 has 15 residues. Germline assignment: CDR1 SNHLY and CDR2 FYNNEI. The V and J ends lost 6 bases and 2 bases respectively, with 17 bases between them. For the CDR3, the DNA is TGTGCCAGCAGCGACCCGGTTGGCGGGACCTACGAGCAGTACTTC. Protein sequence: CASSDPVGGTYEQYF.

The chain has TRBV5-1 and TRBJ1-1; D unclear. The CDR3 totals 15 residues. V was trimmed by 4 bases and J by 1 base, leaving 14 bases between them. Germline assignment: CDR1 SGHRS and CDR2 YFSETQ. CDR3 DNA sequence: TGCGCCAGCAGCCAACAACCGGAGGGGAACACTGAAGCTTTCTTT. It yields the protein CASSQQPEGNTEAFF.

This chain joins TRBV2 and TRBJ1-3, with TRBD1 matching 9 bases. The germline V gene encodes CDR1 SNHLY and CDR2 FYNNEI. V lost 2 bases, J lost 2 bases, and 10 bases stayed unmatched. The CDR3 is 18 residues long. CDR3 loop: CASSEFPGTGLAGNTIYF. The CDR3 region has the DNA TGTGCCAGCAGTGAATTCCCGGGGACAGGGTTAGCTGGAAACACCATATATTTT.

This clone has a single count. This rearrangement joins TRBV30 to TRBJ1-2; no firm D call. The germline V gene encodes CDR1 GTSNPN and CDR2 SVGIG (reference sequence). Trimming pared 7 bases from V and 8 bases from J, leaving 23 bases between. This CDR3 has 14 amino acids. In DNA form, the CDR3 reads TGTGCCTCCACCTGGGGAGCGAAGATGGGCGGCTACACCTTC. Protein: CASTWGAKMGGYTF.

This chain connects TRBV5-1 to TRBJ1-4; D might be TRBD1 (5 bases). Trimming pared 2 bases from V and 5 bases from J, leaving 10 bases between. This CDR3 comprises 14 residues. Germline-derived CDR1 and CDR2 are SGHRS and YFSETQ. CDR3 in amino acids: CASSFDSGNEKLFF. CDR3 coding DNA: TGCGCCAGCAGCTTTGACTCAGGGAATGAAAAACTGTTTTTT. The complete variable domain, with remaining parts taken from reference TRBV5-1 and TRBJ1-4, reads KAGVTQTPRYLIKTRGQQVTLSCSPISGHRSVSWYQQTPGQGLQFLFEYFSETQRNKGNFPGRFSGRQFSNSRSEMNVSTLELGDSALYLCASSFDSGNEKLFFGSGTQLSVL.

The rearrangement uses TRBV9 and TRBJ1-3, with D maybe TRBD1 (6 bases). The germline V and J ends were trimmed by 8 bases and 2 bases, with 14 bases remaining between them. The CDR3 is 14 amino acids. Per germline, CDR1 SGDLS and CDR2 YYNGEE. The CDR3 here is CASNHRDTGNTIYF. CDR3 in DNA: TGTGCCAGTAACCACCGGGACACTGGAAACACCATATATTTT.

On this clone: At one end, the junction sequence differs from germline, possibly due to a read error. The V call is TRBV4-1, the J call TRBJ1-6, with 8 bases identical to TRBD1. Germline assignment: CDR1 MGHRA and CDR2 YSYEKL. The CDR3 loop spans 15 amino acids. The CDR3 sequence: CARRIGTGENSPLHF. DNA for the CDR3: TGCGCCCGCAGAATAGGGACAGGCGAAAATTCACCCCTCCACTTT.

The V gene is TRBV7-8, the J gene TRBJ1-2; 7 nucleotides align to TRBD1. Germline V gene sequence: CDR1 SGHVS, CDR2 FQNEAQ. J lost 4 bases, V lost 1 base, and 6 bases had no gene match. CDR3 length equals 15 residues. The CDR3, as DNA: TGTGCCAGCAGCTTAGAGGGGGCGGCCGGCTATGGCTACACCTTC. Translated: CASSLEGAAGYGYTF. Supplemented by reference TRBV7-8 and TRBJ1-2, the full variable domain reads GAGVSQSPRYKVAKRGQDVALRCDPISGHVSLFWYQQALGQGPEFLTYFQNEAQLDKSGLPSDRFFAERPEGSVSTLKIQRTQQEDSAVYLCASSLEGAAGYGYTFGSGTRLTVV.

V usage is TRBV9 and J usage is TRBJ2-1; no clear D gene. Germline CDR1 reads SGDLS; CDR2 reads YYNGEE. This CDR3 is built from 13 residues. Trimming removed 0 bases at V and 6 bases at J, with 7 bases between. CDR3 nucleotides: TGTGCCAGCAGCGTAGGTCATCCCAATGAGCAGTTCTTC. Amino acids: CASSVGHPNEQFF.

This clone occurred once. The gene calls are TRBV29-1 and TRBJ2-1; TRBD2 aligns across 11 bases. V trimming: 6 bases; J trimming: 4 bases; junction bases outside the gene matches: 5. The CDR3 sequence is 14 residues long. The germline gives CDR1 SQVTM, CDR2 ANQGSEA. The CDR3 region is CSVGTSGLYNEQFF. The CDR3 bases are TGCAGCGTAGGGACTAGCGGCCTGTACAATGAGCAGTTCTTC.

The J gene is TRBJ2-7, the V gene TRBV6-1; tentatively, D is TRBD2 (5 bases). This CDR3 region has 15 residues. Trimming took off 2 bases at V and 2 bases at J, with 13 bases between the two ends. Germline V lookup: CDR1 MNHNS, CDR2 SASEGT. The CDR3 sequence is CASSEYRTGPYEQYF. The CDR3 nucleotides are TGTGCCAGCAGTGAATATAGGACTGGACCCTACGAGCAGTACTTC.

The chain uses TRBV11-2 and TRBJ1-1; 8 nucleotides match TRBD1. V was clipped by 7 bases and J by 4 bases; unmatched bases: 11. Germline assignment: CDR1 SGHAT and CDR2 FQNNGV. CDR3 length: 15 amino acids. Written as DNA, the CDR3 is TGTGCCAGCACCTTCGGGGACAGGAGGATCACTGAAGCTTTCTTT. Translated, it gives CASTFGDRRITEAFF.

About this clone itself: Other DNA sequences from this sample encode an identical CDR3 as well. The CDR3 is CAWIPPGGYEQYF. The CDR3 DNA reads as TGTGCCTGGATCCCACCTGGGGGGTACGAGCAGTACTTC. The gene calls are TRBV30 and TRBJ2-7, with a possible D match to TRBD2 (6 bases). The CDR3 runs to 13 residues. Trimming took 4 bases from V and 4 from J, leaving 14 bases between them. Germline assignment: CDR1 GTSNPN and CDR2 SVGIG (reference sequence).

V gene TRBV19 combines with J gene TRBJ1-3, with a possible D match to TRBD1 (6 bases). The CDR3 extends over 15 amino acids. Trimming removed 8 bases at V and 0 bases at J, with 14 bases between. The germline V gene encodes CDR1 LNHDA and CDR2 SQIVND (reference sequence). CDR3 DNA sequence: TGTGCCAGTCGGTCCGGGACATTCTCTGGAAACACCATATATTTT. It codes for CASRSGTFSGNTIYF.

The chain has TRBV7-9 and TRBJ1-1; no firm D call. V lost 5 bases and J lost 5, with 9 bases in between. CDR1 is SEHNR, CDR2 FQNEAQ, per germline (reference sequence). The CDR3 spans 12 residues. This CDR3 reads CASSLLETEAFF. CDR3 DNA: TGTGCCAGCAGCCTCCTGGAGACTGAAGCTTTCTTT.

This clone was seen a few times. The chain employs TRBV5-4 and TRBJ1-2; possibly TRBD1 for D (5 bases). The length of the CDR3 is 14 residues. Trimming removed 0 bases at V and 5 bases at J, with 11 bases between. CDR1 SGHNT and CDR2 YYREEE come from the germline V gene (reference sequence). The CDR3 DNA sequence: TGTGCCAGCAGCTTGGCCCTACAGGCTTATGGCTACACCTTC. Residues: CASSLALQAYGYTF. Supplemented by reference TRBV5-4 and TRBJ1-2, the full variable domain reads ETGVTQSPTHLIKTRGQQVTLRCSSQSGHNTVSWYQQALGQGPQFIFQYYREEENGRGNFPPRFSGLQFPNYSSELNVNALELDDSALYLCASSLALQAYGYTFGSGTRLTVV.

This chain uses TRBV9 with TRBJ2-7; 7 bases are shared with TRBD2. V shed 1 base and J 5 bases; nucleotides not matched to a gene: 9. CDR1 is SGDLS and CDR2 is YYNGEE in the germline V gene. The CDR3 runs to 15 residues. CDR3 in DNA: TGTGCCAGCAGCGTATCGGTTGCGGGAGCCCACGAGCAGTACTTC. Translation gives CASSVSVAGAHEQYF.

The chain uses TRBV29-1 and TRBJ1-2, with a tentative D call TRBD1 (6 bases). This CDR3 region has 13 residues. Germline-derived CDR1 and CDR2 are SQVTM and ANQGSEA. Deletions cut 6 bases from V and 2 bases from J, with 13 bases between. CDR3 sequence (DNA): TGCAGCGTCCCCGCTACAGGGAACTATGGCTACACCTTC. Residues: CSVPATGNYGYTF.